The 8 T cell receptor beta chains given below trace back to one sample, sequenced in a study of blood T cells in healthy people across ages (dated by TCRdb to the mid-2010s). The method was 5' RACE. A second roughly 7 to 11 cycle PCR used a sample-barcoded 5' primer and a J-beta primer mix. TCRdb trimmed the raw reads at Q25, called clones with MiXCR and kept productive beta chains. Each entry merges the rows of one CDR3 protein and shows their most common DNA and genes. Here the sample has some 1.8 million distinct CDR3 sequences; more than 35% occur a single time. The ten most abundant clones make up more than 20% of the sample. Sequenced material: blood. These receptors all come from a human donor in good health.

A note on this clonotype: The junction shows a germline mismatch at one end, possibly a read error. This chain links TRBV5-1 with TRBJ2-5, with unresolved D. In germline, CDR1 is SGHRS, CDR2 YFSETQ. CDR3 size: 12 residues. The CDR3 region is CASSLAAKTQYF. CDR3 sequence (DNA): TGTGCCAGCAGCTTGGCGGCGAAGACCCAGTACTTC.

V gene TRBV5-5 combines with J gene TRBJ1-1; D is undetermined. The CDR3 length is 14 residues. V shed 0 bases and J shed 1 base, with 7 bases lying between them. Per the germline V gene, CDR1 is SGHKS and CDR2 is YYEKEE (reference sequence). Written as DNA, the CDR3 is TGTGCCAGCAGCTTGGGAGACTGGAACACTGAAGCTTTCTTT. Protein product: CASSLGDWNTEAFF.

The chain carries TRBV7-2 and TRBJ2-7; 9 bases agree with TRBD1. This CDR3 has 15 amino acids. J lost 2 bases, V lost 3 bases, and 5 bases had no gene match. The germline CDR1 and CDR2 sequences are SGHTA and FQGNSA. The CDR3 nucleotides read TGTGCCAGCAGCTTGTACAGGGGGCTAGCCTACGAGCAGTACTTC. This translates into CASSLYRGLAYEQYF.

This clonotype came up a few times. The CDR3 loop is CATSKVIRPDTQYF. In DNA form, the CDR3 reads TGTGCCACCAGCAAGGTGATCCGACCAGATACGCAGTATTTT. V gene TRBV15 combines with J gene TRBJ2-3; D is uncertain. V gave up 4 bases and J gave up 4 bases, with 12 bases separating them. The CDR3 sequence is 14 residues long. Germline V gives CDR1 LNHNV, CDR2 YYDKDF (reference sequence). Supplemented by reference TRBV15 and TRBJ2-3, the full variable domain reads DAMVIQNPRYQVTQFGKPVTLSCSQTLNHNVMYWYQQKSSQAPKLLFHYYDKDFNNEADTPDNFQSRRPNTSFCFLDIRSPGLGDTAMYLCATSKVIRPDTQYFGPGTRLTVL.

The V call is TRBV28, the J call TRBJ1-5, with D tentatively TRBD1 (5 bases). Between the trimmed V and J ends, which lost 4 bases and 2 bases, there was a span of 12 bases. The CDR3 runs 15 residues. Germline V gives CDR1 MDHEN, CDR2 SYDVKM. The CDR3 loop reads CASSSIGDGNQPQHF. DNA of the CDR3: TGTGCCAGCAGTTCCATAGGGGACGGCAATCAGCCCCAGCATTTT.

This clonotype showed up just a few times. The chain has TRBV6-5 and TRBJ2-7, with 10 bases identical to TRBD1. Germline assignment: CDR1 MNHEY and CDR2 SVGAGI. Trimming took 4 bases from V and 0 from J; bases not matched to a gene: 6. The CDR3 sequence is 16 residues long. CDR3 protein: CASSFGQGDTSYEQYF. The CDR3 DNA is TGTGCCAGCAGTTTCGGACAGGGGGATACCTCCTACGAGCAGTACTTC.

This clonotype was counted between two and nine times. The V call is TRBV3-1, the J call TRBJ2-1, with D perhaps TRBD1 or TRBD2 (5 bases each). Between the trimmed V and J ends, which lost 4 bases and 5 bases, there was a span of 21 bases. The germline CDR1 and CDR2 sequences are LGHDT and YNNKEL (reference sequence). CDR3 length: 17 residues. CDR3 nucleotides: TGTGCCAGCAGCCCCCTTCCCCCGGGACGGAACAACAATGAGCAGTTCTTC. It yields the protein CASSPLPPGRNNNEQFF.

The chain links TRBV7-8 to TRBJ2-7, with TRBD1 matching 7 bases. The CDR3 is 13 amino acids. CDR1 is SGHVS and CDR2 is FQNEAQ in the germline V gene. The V and J ends lost 5 bases and 9 bases, in that order; junction bases with no gene match: 10. The chain's CDR3 is CASSLGTAERQYF. CDR3 sequence (DNA): TGTGCCAGCAGCCTAGGGACAGCAGAGAGGCAGTACTTC.